This T cell receptor (beta chain) was identified in a study of blood T cell repertoires in COVID-19. Study-level background: Specimens from acute and convalescent COVID-19 originated in the United States, Italy and Spain. T cells, B-cell-depleted T cells, or PBMCs provided the cDNA or gDNA that served as material.

This CDR3 region has 12 residues. Germline CDR1 is SGHRS and CDR2 is YFSETQ. V gave up 4 bases and J gave up 9 bases; unmatched junction bases: 4. Per the original methods: By means of reference gene primer amplification, nucleated cell counts were estimated. Sequencing used immunoSEQ multiplex PCR; TCRdb keeps in-frame clones, though not all of them. The V and J calls and the clone size are those of that table, but D and trimming were determined from the DNA. Here the sample spans about 210,000 clones, approximately 78% being singletons. Followed longitudinally, the Seattle patients had been enrolled during active infection.

The sequence was collected from a woman in her 70s with COVID-19, enrolled during active disease. Source material: peripheral blood. The gene calls are TRBV5-1 and TRBJ2-1, with 7 bases matching TRBD2. The CDR3 bases are TGCGCCAGCAGCCTGCGGGGGACTGAGCAGTTCTTC. It yields the protein CASSLRGTEQFF.